Following are 20 T cell receptor beta chains from one sample sequenced in a study of blood T cell repertoires in COVID-19. Profiling relied on immunoSEQ multiplex PCR, and the TCRdb table lists in-frame clones only, not all of them. The sample has 100,000 to 150,000 clones; about 88% are singletons. Sequenced sample: peripheral blood. The receptors derive from a woman aged 80 or older with acute or convalescent COVID-19.

On this clone itself: Mismatch with germline at one junction end may stem from a read error. The chain combines TRBV2 with TRBJ2-6; possible D gene TRBD1, 5 bases. The CDR3 length is 15 residues. Per germline, CDR1 SNHLY and CDR2 FYNNEI. The CDR3 sequence: CASSDTVPGANVLIF. The CDR3 DNA is TGTGCCAGCAGTGATACGGTTCCTGGGGCCAACGTCCTGATTTTC.

This clone showed up just once. Other DNA sequences in this sample translate to the same CDR3. This rearrangement joins TRBV15 to TRBJ2-7; 8 bases align to TRBD1. The germline CDR1 and CDR2 sequences are LNHNV and YYDKDF (reference sequence). V shed 0 bases and J 3 bases; nucleotides not matched to a gene: 1. The CDR3 sequence is 14 residues long. The CDR3 is CATSRDGTGYEQYF. The CDR3 region has the DNA TGTGCCACCAGCAGAGACGGGACAGGCTACGAGCAGTACTTC.

This clone appeared a few times. V usage is TRBV19 and J usage is TRBJ1-2; 8 positions match TRBD1. With V trimmed by 5 bases and J by 4 bases, 9 bases remained unmatched. Germline V gene sequence: CDR1 LNHDA, CDR2 SQIVND (reference sequence). This CDR3 region has 15 residues. The CDR3 nucleotides read TGTGCCAGTAGTCTATCTGGACAGGGTGGCTATGGCTACACCTTC. Translation: CASSLSGQGGYGYTF.

The J gene is TRBJ2-2, the V gene TRBV5-1, with 7 bases aligning to TRBD2. V was pared by 6 bases and J by 4 bases, with 15 bases of the junction left unmatched. Germline CDR1 and CDR2: SGHRS and YFSETQ. The CDR3 is 17 amino acids. CDR3 DNA sequence: TGCGCCAGCACCATGGAAGGGAGGGGTTCGGGCACCGGGGAGCTGTTTTTT. This sequence encodes CASTMEGRGSGTGELFF.

This sequence joins TRBV6-5 and TRBJ1-2; TRBD1 aligns across 10 bases. The CDR3 covers 12 residues. Looked up from germline, CDR1 is MNHEY and CDR2 is SVGAGI. V lost 6 bases to trimming and J lost 7 bases; unmatched junction nucleotides: 2. In DNA, the CDR3 is TGTGCCAGCAGGACAGGGGGCTTTGGCTACACCTTC. Its translation is CASRTGGFGYTF.

The rearrangement joins TRBV6-6 to TRBJ2-1; 11 nucleotides align to TRBD2. This CDR3 has 15 residues. Germline V gene sequence: CDR1 MNHNY, CDR2 SVGAGI (reference sequence). V shed 5 bases, J shed 9 bases, and the junction held 9 bases outside the gene matches. CDR3 sequence: CASSDSGRAFGEQFF. CDR3 sequence (DNA): TGTGCCAGCAGTGATAGCGGGAGGGCCTTTGGTGAGCAGTTCTTC.

The rearrangement joins TRBV5-1 to TRBJ2-7; perhaps TRBD1 as D (6 bases). The CDR3 has 15 residues. The V gene lost 0 bases and the J gene lost 2 bases, with 12 bases spanning the gap. Germline V gene lookup returns CDR1 SGHRS and CDR2 YFSETQ. CDR3 in amino acids: CASSLGDTGAYEQYF. In DNA, the CDR3 is TGCGCCAGCAGCTTGGGGGACACCGGCGCCTACGAGCAGTACTTC.

Comments on this clone: At the DNA level, this CDR3 is encoded by other sequences in the same sample as well. V and J are TRBV4-1 and TRBJ1-6; 9 bases align to TRBD1. From germline, CDR1 is MGHRA and CDR2 YSYEKL. The CDR3 covers 15 residues. The V gene end was trimmed by 4 bases and the J gene end by 5 bases; junction bases not matched to a gene: 3. CDR3 sequence (DNA): TGCGCCAGCAGCCTACGGGACAGGGATAATTCACCCCTCCACTTT. Protein sequence: CASSLRDRDNSPLHF.

The gene calls are TRBV7-8 and TRBJ1-5; the match to TRBD1 covers 9 bases. This CDR3 comprises 17 residues. With V trimmed by 4 bases and J by 9 bases, 16 bases remained unmatched. Germline V gives CDR1 SGHVS, CDR2 FQNEAQ. Written as DNA, the CDR3 is TGTGCCAGCAGCTCAAACCCGGCCGGGACAGGGAACCCGCCCCAGCATTTT. It is translated as CASSSNPAGTGNPPQHF.

The CDR3 coding sequence is TGTGCCAGCAGCCGCGAGGGGGAAAGTTGGGAAGAGACCCAGTACTTC. Protein: CASSREGESWEETQYF. The chain links TRBV3-1 (or the pseudogene TRBV3-2) to TRBJ2-5, with a weak D call TRBD1 (6 bases). The CDR3 has 16 residues. Germline CDR1 and CDR2: LGHDT and YNNKEL (reference sequence). Trimming removed 4 bases at V and 3 bases at J, with 18 bases between.

This chain joins TRBV3-1 (or the pseudogene TRBV3-2) and TRBJ2-3, with 8 bases matching TRBD2. The CDR3 sequence is 17 residues long. With 0 bases clipped from V and 0 bases from J, the junction kept 5 bases outside the gene matches. In germline, CDR1 is LGHDT, CDR2 YNNKEL (reference sequence). The CDR3 sequence: CASSQDLLAGSTDTQYF. The DNA of the CDR3 is TGTGCCAGCAGCCAAGATCTGTTAGCGGGGAGCACAGATACGCAGTATTTT.

The chain combines TRBV9 with TRBJ2-1; weak D call: TRBD1 (6 bases). From germline, CDR1 is SGDLS and CDR2 YYNGEE. CDR3 length: 14 amino acids. The ends were cut back, 4 bases at V and 5 bases at J, with 13 bases in the middle. CDR3 residues: CASSRTVPDNEQFF. CDR3 coding DNA: TGTGCCAGCAGCCGGACAGTCCCCGACAATGAGCAGTTCTTC.

This chain joins TRBV6-5 and TRBJ2-7; a weak D match, TRBD1 (6 bases). The CDR3 contains 13 residues. CDR1 is MNHEY and CDR2 is SVGAGI in the germline V gene. V was clipped by 10 bases and J by 6 bases, with 19 bases between them. CDR3 region: CATAIDRQAEQYF. The CDR3 DNA reads TGTGCCACCGCAATAGACAGACAGGCCGAGCAGTACTTC.

This chain connects TRBV15 to TRBJ2-5; D perhaps matches TRBD1 (5 bases). This CDR3 is built from 17 residues. V was pared by 2 bases and J by 0 bases, with 16 bases between. The germline V gene has CDR1 LNHNV and CDR2 YYDKDF (reference sequence). This CDR3 is CATSRQTGYPYQETQYF. In DNA form, the CDR3 reads TGTGCCACCAGCAGACAAACAGGTTACCCGTACCAAGAGACCCAGTACTTC.

CDR3 nucleotide sequence: TGTGCCAGCAGCGGAGGGCAGCCCTATGGCTACACCTTC. Its translation: CASSGGQPYGYTF. The V and J genes are TRBV9 and TRBJ1-2; D gene uncertain. The CDR3 runs 13 residues. V was clipped by 3 bases and J by 4 bases, with 10 bases between them. The germline V gene encodes CDR1 SGDLS and CDR2 YYNGEE.

The J gene is TRBJ2-5, the V gene TRBV6-5; TRBD1 matches 10 bases. The CDR3 sequence is 15 residues long. Trimming at V came to 7 bases and at J to 3 bases, leaving 8 bases not matched to a gene. Per germline, CDR1 MNHEY and CDR2 SVGAGI. The CDR3 DNA reads TGTGCCAGCACCAGGGACAGGGGAGCGGAAGAGACCCAGTACTTC. Encoded protein: CASTRDRGAEETQYF.

The chain uses TRBV13 and TRBJ2-7; 8 nucleotides align to TRBD1. The germline V gene encodes CDR1 PRHDT and CDR2 FYEKMQ (reference sequence). This CDR3 has 15 residues. The ends lost 0 bases at V and 3 bases at J; junction bases unmatched: 4. The CDR3 bases are TGTGCCAGCAGCTTAGGCCCTGGACAGGGCTACGAGCAGTACTTC. Amino acid sequence: CASSLGPGQGYEQYF.

The chain carries TRBV9 and TRBJ2-1; possible D gene TRBD2, 5 bases. V was pared by 0 bases and J by 5 bases, with 9 bases between. The length of the CDR3 is 14 residues. Germline CDR1 and CDR2: SGDLS and YYNGEE. CDR3: CASSVGGLNNEQFF. The DNA of the CDR3 is TGTGCCAGCAGCGTAGGCGGACTTAACAATGAGCAGTTCTTC.

This chain connects TRBV5-4 to TRBJ1-2, with 7 bases matching TRBD1. Germline lookup yields CDR1 SGHNT and CDR2 YYREEE (reference sequence). V lost 0 bases to trimming and J lost 4 bases; unmatched junction nucleotides: 3. This CDR3 is 14 amino acids long. The chain's CDR3 is CASSLARGAYGYTF. CDR3 bases: TGTGCCAGCAGCTTGGCCAGGGGGGCCTATGGCTACACCTTC.

The V and J genes are TRBV19 and TRBJ2-2, with D possibly matching TRBD1 (6 bases). The germline gives CDR1 LNHDA, CDR2 SQIVND (reference sequence). The CDR3 loop spans 16 amino acids. The ends were cut back, 0 bases at V and 5 bases at J, with 13 bases in the middle. The CDR3 sequence: CASSIEVGRGTGELFF. The CDR3 coding sequence is TGTGCCAGTAGTATAGAGGTGGGCAGGGGAACCGGGGAGCTGTTTTTT.